This TCR beta chain appears in the sequencing data of a study of blood T cells in healthy people across ages. Study-level points and caveats: Percentage of naive T cells showed a strong correlation with TCR beta diversity.

Only a few counts were recorded for this clonotype. The antigen remains undetermined. This CDR3 has 15 residues. Per germline, CDR1 SEHNR and CDR2 FQNEAQ (reference sequence). Each of the donors had around 10 milliliters of peripheral blood drawn into EDTA-treated Vacutainer tubes. Sample-barcoded 5' priming and a J-beta primer mix drove a second PCR of roughly 7 to 11 cycles. Each cDNA molecule received a tag from a template-switch adaptor that had 12 random nucleotides. TCRdb fed the 5' RACE reads into MiXCR, producing one record per CDR3 protein. The sample shows about 780,000 distinct CDR3 sequences, about 26% of them seen only once. These data also formed part of another study, on T cells of mothers and their children. As that report states: Across the analysis, no persistent microchimeric T cell clones were detected.

The J gene is TRBJ2-5, the V gene TRBV7-9, with 7 positions matching TRBD1. The DNA end is a closer match to TRBJ2-7, so the J assignment may be wrong. Sequencing used blood. The TCR originated in a boy aged 5 to 17 in good health. The CDR3 protein is CASSPPDRSSYEQYF. DNA for the CDR3: TGTGCCAGCAGCCCACCGGACAGGAGCTCCTACGAGCAGTACTTC.